This TCR beta chain was recovered during a study of OX40 agonist ivuxolimab in advanced cancers. At the level of the study: Three partial responders included one hepatocellular carcinoma patient and two cutaneous melanoma patients.

Produced via immunoSEQ multiplex PCR; TCRdb's table is partial and in-frame only. The table lists about 19,000 clones, less than 85% of them singletons. This clonotype was obtained from an adult with an advanced solid tumor such as melanoma, head and neck, liver or kidney cancer. The input for sequencing was CD4+ or CD8+ T cells sorted from blood, taken in a trial of the OX40 agonist ivuxolimab.

CDR3 region: CASSAVAGIGANYGYTF. The CDR3 nucleotides are TGTGCCAGCAGTGCGGTCGCAGGGATCGGAGCTAACTATGGCTACACCTTC. The V and J genes are TRBV2 and TRBJ1-2; D might be TRBD1 (5 bases). Germline V gene lookup returns CDR1 SNHLY and CDR2 FYNNEI. The V gene lost 4 bases and the J gene lost 0 bases, with 18 bases spanning the gap. The CDR3 totals 17 residues.